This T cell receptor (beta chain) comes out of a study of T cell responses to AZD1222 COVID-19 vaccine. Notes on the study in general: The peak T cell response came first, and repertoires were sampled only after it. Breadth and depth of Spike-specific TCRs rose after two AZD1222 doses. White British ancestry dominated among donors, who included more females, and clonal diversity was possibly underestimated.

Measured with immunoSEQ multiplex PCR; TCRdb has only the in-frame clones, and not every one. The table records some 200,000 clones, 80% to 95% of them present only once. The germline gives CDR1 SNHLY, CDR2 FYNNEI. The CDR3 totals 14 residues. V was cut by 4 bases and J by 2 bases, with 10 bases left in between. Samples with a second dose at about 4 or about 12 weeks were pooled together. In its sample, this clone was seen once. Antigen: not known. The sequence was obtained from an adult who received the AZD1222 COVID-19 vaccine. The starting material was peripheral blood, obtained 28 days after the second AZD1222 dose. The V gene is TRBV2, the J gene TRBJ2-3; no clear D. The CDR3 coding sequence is TGTGCCAGCAGTGCCGGATTCGCCACAGATACGCAGTATTTT. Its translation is CASSAGFATDTQYF.